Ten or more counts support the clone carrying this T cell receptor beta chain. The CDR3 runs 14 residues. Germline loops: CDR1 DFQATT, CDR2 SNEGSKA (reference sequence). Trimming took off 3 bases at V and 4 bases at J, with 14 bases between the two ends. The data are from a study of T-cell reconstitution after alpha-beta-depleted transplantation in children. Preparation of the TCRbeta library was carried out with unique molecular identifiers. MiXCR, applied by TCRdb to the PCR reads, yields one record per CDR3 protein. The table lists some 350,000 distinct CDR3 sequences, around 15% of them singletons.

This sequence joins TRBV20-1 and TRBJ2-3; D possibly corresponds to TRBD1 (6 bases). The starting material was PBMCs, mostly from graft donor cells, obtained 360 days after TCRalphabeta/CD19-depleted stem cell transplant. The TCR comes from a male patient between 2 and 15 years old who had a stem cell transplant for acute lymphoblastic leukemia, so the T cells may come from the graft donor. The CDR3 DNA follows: TGCAGTGCTAGCCGCCCAGGGGTCCCAGATACGCAGTATTTT. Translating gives CSASRPGVPDTQYF.